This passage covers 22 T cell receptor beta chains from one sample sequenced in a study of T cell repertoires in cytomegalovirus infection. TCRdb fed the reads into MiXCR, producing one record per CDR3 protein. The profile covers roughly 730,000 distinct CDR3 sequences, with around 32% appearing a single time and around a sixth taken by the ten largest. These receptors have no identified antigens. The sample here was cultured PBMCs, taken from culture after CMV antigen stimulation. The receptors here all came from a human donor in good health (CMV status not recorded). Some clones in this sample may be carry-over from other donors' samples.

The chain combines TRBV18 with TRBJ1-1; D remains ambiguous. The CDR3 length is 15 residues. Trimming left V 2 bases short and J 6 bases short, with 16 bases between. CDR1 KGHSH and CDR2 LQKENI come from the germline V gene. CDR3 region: CASSPIVGQVAEAFF. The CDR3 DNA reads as TGTGCCAGCTCACCAATTGTGGGCCAGGTCGCTGAAGCTTTCTTT.

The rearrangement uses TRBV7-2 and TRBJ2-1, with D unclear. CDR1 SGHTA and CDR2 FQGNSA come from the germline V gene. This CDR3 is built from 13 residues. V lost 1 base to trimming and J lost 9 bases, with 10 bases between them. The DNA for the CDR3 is TGTGCCAGCAGCTTAGACAACTACCCTGAGCAGTTCTTC. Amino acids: CASSLDNYPEQFF.

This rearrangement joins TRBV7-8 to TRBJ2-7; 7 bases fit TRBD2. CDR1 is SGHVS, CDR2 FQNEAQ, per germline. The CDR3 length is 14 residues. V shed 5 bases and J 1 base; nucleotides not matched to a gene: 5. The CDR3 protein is CASSITSDSYEQYF. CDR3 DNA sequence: TGTGCCAGCAGCATCACTAGCGATTCCTACGAGCAGTACTTC.

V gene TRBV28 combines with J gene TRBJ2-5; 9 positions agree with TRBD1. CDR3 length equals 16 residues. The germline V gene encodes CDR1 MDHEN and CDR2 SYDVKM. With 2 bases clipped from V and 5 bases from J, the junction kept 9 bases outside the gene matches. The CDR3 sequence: CASSLRTGGGEETQYF. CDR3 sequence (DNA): TGTGCCAGCAGTTTAAGAACAGGGGGCGGGGAGGAGACCCAGTACTTC.

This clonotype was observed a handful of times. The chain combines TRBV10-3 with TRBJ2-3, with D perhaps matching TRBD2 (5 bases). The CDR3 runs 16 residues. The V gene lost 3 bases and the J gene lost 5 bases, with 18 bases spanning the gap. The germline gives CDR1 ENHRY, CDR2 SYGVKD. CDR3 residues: CAISEGGPAGRDTQYF. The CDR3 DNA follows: TGTGCCATCAGTGAAGGAGGCCCCGCCGGGCGAGATACGCAGTATTTT.

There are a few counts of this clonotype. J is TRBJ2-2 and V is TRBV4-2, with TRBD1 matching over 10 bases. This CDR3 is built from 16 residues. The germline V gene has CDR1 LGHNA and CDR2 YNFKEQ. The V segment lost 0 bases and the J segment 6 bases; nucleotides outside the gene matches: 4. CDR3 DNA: TGTGCCAGCAGCCAAGAAGGGACAGGGGCGGCCGGGGAGCTGTTTTTT. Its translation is CASSQEGTGAAGELFF.

CDR3 DNA: TGTGCCAGCAGTGAAGCACAGGTTAGAACAGATACGCAGTATTTT. Its protein is CASSEAQVRTDTQYF. The chain links TRBV6-1 to TRBJ2-3; D possibly corresponds to TRBD1 (5 bases). There are 15 residues in the CDR3. V gave up 0 bases and J gave up 3 bases, with 10 bases separating them. Germline lookup yields CDR1 MNHNS and CDR2 SASEGT.

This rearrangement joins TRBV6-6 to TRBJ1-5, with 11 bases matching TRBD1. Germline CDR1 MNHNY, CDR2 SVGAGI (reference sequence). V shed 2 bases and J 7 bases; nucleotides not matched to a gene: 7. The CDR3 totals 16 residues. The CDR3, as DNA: TGTGCCAGCAGTTACCACGGGACAGGGGGATACCAGCCCCAGCATTTT. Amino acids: CASSYHGTGGYQPQHF.

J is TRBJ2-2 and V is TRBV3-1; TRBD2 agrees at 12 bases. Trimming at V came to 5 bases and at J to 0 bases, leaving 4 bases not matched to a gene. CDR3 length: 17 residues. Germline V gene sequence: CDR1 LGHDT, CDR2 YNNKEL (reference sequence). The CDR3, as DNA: TGTGCCAGCAGCAAGACTAGCGGGGGAACGAACACCGGGGAGCTGTTTTTT. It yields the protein CASSKTSGGTNTGELFF.

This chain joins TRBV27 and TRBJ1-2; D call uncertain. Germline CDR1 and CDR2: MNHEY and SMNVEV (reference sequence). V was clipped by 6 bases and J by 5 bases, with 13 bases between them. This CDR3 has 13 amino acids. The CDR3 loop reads CASSSDPRYGYTF. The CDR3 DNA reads TGTGCCAGCAGCTCGGACCCTCGATATGGCTACACCTTC.

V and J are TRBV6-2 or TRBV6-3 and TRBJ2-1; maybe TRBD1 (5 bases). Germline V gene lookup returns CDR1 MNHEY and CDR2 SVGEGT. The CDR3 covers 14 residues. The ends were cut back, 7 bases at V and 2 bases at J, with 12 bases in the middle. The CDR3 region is CASTTWGAYNEQFF. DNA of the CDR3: TGTGCCAGCACCACCTGGGGCGCCTACAATGAGCAGTTCTTC.

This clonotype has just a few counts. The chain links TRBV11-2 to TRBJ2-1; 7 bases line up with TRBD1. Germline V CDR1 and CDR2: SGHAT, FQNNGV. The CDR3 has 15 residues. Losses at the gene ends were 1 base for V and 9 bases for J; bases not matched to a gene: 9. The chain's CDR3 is CASSLAGTAYGEQFF. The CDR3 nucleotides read TGTGCCAGCAGCTTAGCCGGGACAGCTTATGGTGAGCAGTTCTTC. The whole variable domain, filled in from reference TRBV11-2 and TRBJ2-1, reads EAGVAQSPRYKIIEKRQSVAFWCNPISGHATLYWYQQILGQGPKLLIQFQNNGVVDDSQLPKDRFSAERLKGVDSTLKIQPAKLEDSAVYLCASSLAGTAYGEQFFGPGTRLTVL.

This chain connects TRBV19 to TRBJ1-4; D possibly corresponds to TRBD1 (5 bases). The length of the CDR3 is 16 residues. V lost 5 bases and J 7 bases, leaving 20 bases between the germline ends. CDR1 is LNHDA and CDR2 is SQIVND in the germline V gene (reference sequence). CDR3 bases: TGTGCCAGTAGTCCCTACCGGGGGGGACTGGGTGAAAAACTGTTTTTT. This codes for CASSPYRGGLGEKLFF.

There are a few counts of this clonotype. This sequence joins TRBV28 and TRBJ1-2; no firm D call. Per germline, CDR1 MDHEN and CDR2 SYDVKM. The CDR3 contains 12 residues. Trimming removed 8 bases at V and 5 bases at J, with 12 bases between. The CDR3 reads CASARAGYGYTF. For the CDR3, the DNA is TGTGCCAGCGCCCGGGCGGGGTATGGCTACACCTTC.

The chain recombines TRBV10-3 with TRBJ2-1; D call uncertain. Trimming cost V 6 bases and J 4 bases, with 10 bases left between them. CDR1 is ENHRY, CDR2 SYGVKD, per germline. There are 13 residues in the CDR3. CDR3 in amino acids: CAISPTGYNEQFF. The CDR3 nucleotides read TGTGCCATCAGCCCCACTGGATACAATGAGCAGTTCTTC.

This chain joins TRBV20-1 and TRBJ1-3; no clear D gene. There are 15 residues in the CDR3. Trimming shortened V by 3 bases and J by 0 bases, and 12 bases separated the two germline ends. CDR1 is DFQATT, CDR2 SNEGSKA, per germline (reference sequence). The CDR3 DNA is TGCAGTGCTAGTAATCCACAGCTCTCTGGAAACACCATATATTTT. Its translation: CSASNPQLSGNTIYF.

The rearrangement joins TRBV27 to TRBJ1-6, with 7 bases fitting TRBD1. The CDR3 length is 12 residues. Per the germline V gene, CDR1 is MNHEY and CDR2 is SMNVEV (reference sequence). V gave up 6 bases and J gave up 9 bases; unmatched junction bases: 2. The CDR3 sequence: CASRTGFSPLHF. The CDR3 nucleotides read TGTGCCAGCAGGACAGGGTTTTCACCCCTCCACTTT.

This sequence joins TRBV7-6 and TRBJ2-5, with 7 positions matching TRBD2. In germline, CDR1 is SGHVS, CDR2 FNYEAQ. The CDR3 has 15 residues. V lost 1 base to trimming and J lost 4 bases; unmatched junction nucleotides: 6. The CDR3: CASSLEGGRGETQYF. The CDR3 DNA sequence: TGTGCCAGCAGCTTAGAGGGAGGGCGGGGAGAGACCCAGTACTTC.

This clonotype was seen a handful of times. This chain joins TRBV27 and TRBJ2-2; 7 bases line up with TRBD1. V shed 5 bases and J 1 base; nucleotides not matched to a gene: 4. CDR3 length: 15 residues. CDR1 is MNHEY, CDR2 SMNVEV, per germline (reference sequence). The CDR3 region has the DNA TGTGCCAGCAGTCCGGGACAGCTGAACACCGGGGAGCTGTTTTTT. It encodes CASSPGQLNTGELFF.

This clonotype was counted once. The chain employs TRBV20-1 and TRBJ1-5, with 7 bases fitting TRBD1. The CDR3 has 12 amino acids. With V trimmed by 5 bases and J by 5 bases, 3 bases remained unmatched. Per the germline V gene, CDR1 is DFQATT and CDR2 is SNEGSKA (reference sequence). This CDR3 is CSARTGDQPQHF. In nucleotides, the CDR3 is TGCAGTGCTCGTACAGGGGATCAGCCCCAGCATTTT.

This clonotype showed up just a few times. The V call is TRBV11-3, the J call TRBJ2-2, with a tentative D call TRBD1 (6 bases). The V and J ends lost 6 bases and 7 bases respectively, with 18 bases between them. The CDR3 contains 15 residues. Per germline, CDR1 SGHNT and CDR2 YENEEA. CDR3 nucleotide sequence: TGTGCCAGCAGTGGCGCAGGGGAAGGGGACGGGGAGCTGTTTTTT. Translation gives CASSGAGEGDGELFF. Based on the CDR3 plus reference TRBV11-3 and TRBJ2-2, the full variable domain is EAGVVQSPRYKIIEKKQPVAFWCNPISGHNTLYWYLQNLGQGPELLIRYENEEAVDDSQLPKDRFSAERLKGVDSTLKIQPAELGDSAVYLCASSGAGEGDGELFFGEGSRLTVL.

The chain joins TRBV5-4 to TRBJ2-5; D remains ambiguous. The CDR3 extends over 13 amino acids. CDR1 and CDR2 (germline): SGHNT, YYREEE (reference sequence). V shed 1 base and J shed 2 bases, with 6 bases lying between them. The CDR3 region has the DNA TGTGCCAGCAGCTTGTTCTTTCAAGAGACCCAGTACTTC. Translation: CASSLFFQETQYF.